This TCR beta chain was documented in a study of shared clonotypes between healthy human individuals. Assay: immunoSEQ multiplex PCR; the TCRdb copy retains only in-frame clones and omits some. The repertoire holds some 690,000 clones, with about 90% as singletons. Germline V gene sequence: CDR1 LNHDA, CDR2 SQIVND (reference sequence). The germline V and J ends were trimmed by 1 base and 4 bases, with 9 bases remaining between them. The CDR3 is 14 residues long. Regarding this clone: Its target is unknown. Other DNA sequences in this specimen translate into the identical CDR3.

Donors comprised only Caucasian adults living in Nashville, Tennessee. Study results and limitations: Generation probabilities of non-shared clonotypes were lower (relative to those shared by all four donors).

V usage is TRBV19 and J usage is TRBJ2-3, with D perhaps TRBD1 (6 bases). Specimen: memory CD8+ T cells from PBMCs. This sample's subset: CD45RO+ cells pooled with CCR7-negative TemRA cells. This clonotype was obtained from a man aged 18 to 30 in good health. Some clones in this sample may be carry-over from other donors' samples. The CDR3 DNA is TGTGCCAGTAGTATAGTAGGGGGTCCAGATACGCAGTATTTT. Translated, it gives CASSIVGGPDTQYF.